This T cell receptor (beta chain) was documented in a study of tumor-infiltrating lymphocytes in primary liver carcinoma. Both blood RNA, taken from unsorted whole blood, and germline DNA were extracted. The patients carried chronic HBV infection and had received no treatment. Approximately 4 milliliters of peripheral blood were drawn presurgically. Total RNA (approximately 500 ng) served as template for TCR beta cDNA synthesis primed by a constant-region primer. TCR beta libraries came from three nested multiplex PCR rounds using slightly modified ARM-PCR. The first two PCR rounds used TRBV1-TRBV30 forward primers with a C-beta reverse primer, 9 to 10 cycles each. TCRdb recomputed calls from the multiplex PCR reads with MiXCR, one row per CDR3 protein. The data contain about 200,000 distinct CDR3 sequences, roughly two thirds of them singletons. CDR1 and CDR2 from the germline V gene are LGHNA and YNFKEQ. The length of the CDR3 is 15 residues. V was clipped by 7 bases and J by 2 bases; unmatched bases: 11.

Material for sequencing was peripheral blood. This sequence joins TRBV4-2 and TRBJ2-7; the match to TRBD2 covers 7 bases. The TCR originated in a woman in her sixties with primary liver carcinoma and hepatitis B virus infection. The DNA for the CDR3 is TGTGCCAGCAATCAGCAAGCGGGATCGCCCTACGAGCAGTACTTC. It is translated as CASNQQAGSPYEQYF.